The 23 T cell receptor beta chains in this list originate from one sample, sequenced in a study of type 1 regulatory T cells. Study-wide findings and caveats: Compared with non-type 1 regulatory T cells, type 1 regulatory T cells showed a more restricted TCR repertoire.

TCRdb re-analysed the reads in MiXCR, keeping a single row per CDR3 protein. Of about 69,000 distinct CDR3 sequences listed, 20% to 25% are singletons. No antigen has been assigned to these receptors. Sequencing used cultured type 1 regulatory T (Tr1) cells, either the whole culture or a sorted fraction (not recorded which). These receptor sequences come from a human donor in good health.

This clonotype has just a few counts. The rearrangement links TRBV20-1 to TRBJ2-7; D is unresolved. The CDR3 length is 11 residues. Germline V gene lookup returns CDR1 DFQATT and CDR2 SNEGSKA (reference sequence). V was shortened by 3 bases and J by 6 bases, with 9 bases between the two germline ends. Here the CDR3 reads CSARRAIEQYF. The CDR3 DNA follows: TGCAGTGCTAGGAGAGCAATCGAGCAGTACTTC.

This clonotype was seen ten or more times. DNA of the CDR3: TGTGCCAGCAGCTCCCTAGTGGGGGTTGGGAACGAGCAGTACTTC. It translates to CASSSLVGVGNEQYF. The chain recombines TRBV5-4 with TRBJ2-7, with D perhaps matching TRBD1 or TRBD2 (5 bases each). CDR1 SGHNT and CDR2 YYREEE come from the germline V gene (reference sequence). Trimming took 3 bases from V and 5 from J, leaving 18 bases between them. The CDR3 runs 15 residues.

This clonotype has at least ten counts. This rearrangement joins TRBV5-1 to TRBJ2-2, with 10 bases lining up with TRBD2. Germline CDR1 SGHRS, CDR2 YFSETQ. The junction had 4 bases not matched to a gene; V was cut back by 4 bases and J by 1 base. The CDR3 totals 16 residues. As DNA, the CDR3 is TGCGCCAGCAGCCCTAGACTAGCGGGGAACACCGGGGAGCTGTTTTTT. This encodes CASSPRLAGNTGELFF.

The chain joins TRBV2 to TRBJ1-6; D ambiguous. Trimming took off 0 bases at V and 7 bases at J, with 7 bases between the two ends. The CDR3 runs to 14 residues. The germline gives CDR1 SNHLY, CDR2 FYNNEI. As DNA, the CDR3 is TGTGCCAGCAGTGAAGCGCGCGGCAATTCACCCCTCCACTTT. Its translation: CASSEARGNSPLHF.

This clonotype turned up a few times. The rearrangement joins TRBV5-1 to TRBJ2-3, with 16 bases that match TRBD2. The CDR3 is 17 amino acids. Germline loops: CDR1 SGHRS, CDR2 YFSETQ. Trimming took 4 bases from V and 4 from J; bases not matched to a gene: 6. CDR3 nucleotide sequence: TGCGCCAGCAGCGTGGGACTAGCGGGAGGGTTTCCAGATACGCAGTATTTT. Translated, it gives CASSVGLAGGFPDTQYF.

This clonotype occurred a few times. The J gene is TRBJ2-7, the V gene TRBV18; D is possibly TRBD2 (6 bases). V was clipped by 3 bases and J by 0 bases, with 9 bases between them. The CDR3 loop spans 14 amino acids. CDR1 and CDR2 (germline): KGHSH, LQKENI. CDR3 coding DNA: TGTGCCAGCTCACCCGTGGAGGGCTCCTACGAGCAGTACTTC. Protein product: CASSPVEGSYEQYF.

This clonotype was detected a few times. The chain couples TRBV12-3 or TRBV12-4 to TRBJ2-2, with D unresolved. This CDR3 is 11 amino acids long. V gave up 3 bases and J gave up 6 bases, with 2 bases separating them. Here the CDR3 reads CASSFPGELFF. The CDR3 region has the DNA TGTGCCAGCAGTTTCCCCGGGGAGCTGTTTTTT.

The rearrangement uses TRBV11-2 and TRBJ2-1, with TRBD2 identical over 7 bases. This CDR3 contains 15 residues. With 5 bases clipped from V and 9 bases from J, the junction kept 13 bases outside the gene matches. Germline V CDR1 and CDR2: SGHAT, FQNNGV. CDR3 residues: CASSLRTRSWSEQFF. Written as DNA, the CDR3 is TGTGCCAGCAGCCTAAGGACTAGGTCATGGAGTGAGCAGTTCTTC.

This clonotype appeared many times. The chain carries TRBV7-9 and TRBJ1-2; unclear D gene. Germline CDR1 reads SEHNR; CDR2 reads FQNEAQ (reference sequence). V was trimmed by 1 base and J by 2 bases, leaving 5 bases between them. This CDR3 contains 13 residues. CDR3 loop: CASSLDGNYGYTF. CDR3 coding DNA: TGTGCCAGCAGCTTAGACGGAAACTATGGCTACACCTTC. The full variable domain, with the rest looked up from reference TRBV7-9 and TRBJ1-2, is DTGVSQNPRHKITKRGQNVTFRCDPISEHNRLYWYRQTLGQGPEFLTYFQNEAQLEKSRLLSDRFSAERPKGSFSTLEIQRTEQGDSAMYLCASSLDGNYGYTFGSGTRLTVV.

The chain has TRBV18 and TRBJ2-1, with TRBD2 identical over 11 bases. The CDR3 has 17 amino acids. Germline V gives CDR1 KGHSH, CDR2 LQKENI. V lost 3 bases and J lost 5; bases outside the gene matches: 9. CDR3: CASSPRGSGRANNEQFF. CDR3 nucleotide sequence: TGTGCCAGCTCACCCCGTGGTAGCGGGAGGGCCAACAATGAGCAGTTCTTC.

The chain links TRBV20-1 to TRBJ1-2, with unresolved D. There are 12 residues in the CDR3. In germline, CDR1 is DFQATT, CDR2 SNEGSKA (reference sequence). V lost 3 bases, J lost 7 bases, and 12 bases lay in between. The CDR3 region is CSARIIQGGYTF. CDR3 coding DNA: TGCAGTGCTAGGATCATTCAAGGTGGCTACACCTTC.

The rearrangement joins TRBV7-9 to TRBJ1-4, with TRBD1 as a possible D gene (5 bases). The CDR3 totals 13 residues. Deletions cut 3 bases from V and 10 bases from J, with 12 bases between. The germline CDR1 and CDR2 sequences are SEHNR and FQNEAQ (reference sequence). The CDR3 DNA reads as TGTGCCAGCAGCTTCGGGGGTATTGCAAAACTGTTTTTT. Protein: CASSFGGIAKLFF.

This clonotype has just one count. The chain links TRBV6-6 to TRBJ2-7; TRBD2 agrees at 12 bases. In germline, CDR1 is MNHNY, CDR2 SVGAGI (reference sequence). V lost 4 bases to trimming and J lost 4 bases; unmatched junction nucleotides: 2. This CDR3 comprises 14 residues. CDR3 region: CASSFGLAGYEQYF. CDR3 in DNA: TGTGCCAGCAGTTTTGGACTAGCGGGGTACGAGCAGTACTTC.

The V gene is TRBV12-3 or TRBV12-4, the J gene TRBJ1-2; no clear D gene. There are 18 residues in the CDR3. The V end was cut by 4 bases, the J end by 6 bases, with 27 bases between. The CDR3 protein is CASSSWGTTAGVTHGYTF. In DNA, the CDR3 is TGTGCCAGCAGTTCTTGGGGAACGACCGCCGGAGTTACTCATGGCTACACCTTC.

The chain recombines TRBV20-1 with TRBJ2-2, with D hard to call. This CDR3 spans 13 amino acids. Germline CDR1 and CDR2: DFQATT and SNEGSKA (reference sequence). Trimming took 5 bases from V and 6 from J, leaving 13 bases between them. CDR3 nucleotide sequence: TGCAGTGCTCCCCTTCCGGGCGCCGGGGAGCTGTTTTTT. Translating gives CSAPLPGAGELFF.

This clonotype was seen more than once but under ten times. The chain links TRBV5-1 to TRBJ2-2; no firm D call. Trimming cost V 0 bases and J 8 bases, with 8 bases left between them. Per germline, CDR1 SGHRS and CDR2 YFSETQ. This CDR3 is built from 13 residues. The DNA of the CDR3 is TGCGCCAGCAGCTTGGCTCCGTTGGGGGAGCTGTTTTTT. Translating gives CASSLAPLGELFF.

The rearrangement links TRBV5-5 to TRBJ2-1, with D perhaps TRBD1 (5 bases). Germline V gives CDR1 SGHKS, CDR2 YYEKEE (reference sequence). Between the trimmed V and J ends, which lost 2 bases and 0 bases, there was a span of 9 bases. This CDR3 comprises 15 residues. The CDR3 region is CASSFRVSSYNEQFF. In nucleotides, the CDR3 is TGTGCCAGCAGCTTCAGGGTTAGCTCCTACAATGAGCAGTTCTTC.

J is TRBJ1-1 and V is TRBV20-1, with unresolved D. CDR1 and CDR2 (germline): DFQATT, SNEGSKA (reference sequence). Trimming cost V 5 bases and J 3 bases, with 7 bases left between them. This CDR3 region has 11 residues. As DNA, the CDR3 is TGCAGTGCTGCCACCGACACTGAAGCTTTCTTT. This encodes CSAATDTEAFF.

This clonotype was observed at least ten times. CDR3 region: CASSQDSGGYNEQFF. CDR3 sequence (DNA): TGTGCCAGCAGCCAAGACTCGGGGGGATACAATGAGCAGTTCTTC. J is TRBJ2-1 and V is TRBV7-8; TRBD2 matches at 7 bases. There are 15 residues in the CDR3. Trimming at V came to 5 bases and at J to 4 bases, leaving 8 bases not matched to a gene. Looked up from germline, CDR1 is SGHVS and CDR2 is FQNEAQ.

This chain uses TRBV25-1 with TRBJ2-1; D not resolved. V was cut by 2 bases and J by 8 bases, with 10 bases left in between. The CDR3 spans 13 residues. Germline lookup yields CDR1 MGHDK and CDR2 SYGVNS. The CDR3 bases are TGTGCCAGCAGTGAAGGGTTTTTCTATGAGCAGTTCTTC. Translating gives CASSEGFFYEQFF.

V and J are TRBV6-5 and TRBJ1-2; 8 bases match TRBD1. Per germline, CDR1 MNHEY and CDR2 SVGAGI. This CDR3 is 13 amino acids long. The V and J ends lost 4 bases and 8 bases, in that order; junction bases with no gene match: 6. CDR3: CASSWDRLYGYTF. The CDR3 bases are TGTGCCAGCAGTTGGGACAGGCTCTACGGCTACACCTTC.

This clonotype has just a few counts. The chain couples TRBV5-1 to TRBJ2-1, with 11 bases fitting TRBD2. With 4 bases clipped from V and 8 bases from J, the junction kept 14 bases outside the gene matches. Germline V gene lookup returns CDR1 SGHRS and CDR2 YFSETQ. The CDR3 is 17 amino acids. CDR3 in amino acids: CASSPARPGLAAYEQFF. In DNA form, the CDR3 reads TGCGCCAGCAGCCCTGCCCGTCCGGGACTAGCGGCGTATGAGCAGTTCTTC.

This chain connects TRBV6-1 to TRBJ2-7; D possibly corresponds to TRBD2 (7 bases). Germline lookup yields CDR1 MNHNS and CDR2 SASEGT. V gave up 5 bases and J gave up 7 bases, with 15 bases separating them. This CDR3 region has 13 residues. The CDR3 region is CASSLREQGEQYF. CDR3 nucleotides: TGTGCCAGCAGTTTGCGGGAGCAGGGGGAGCAGTACTTC.